This record concerns one T cell receptor (beta chain) sequence. The sample comes from a study of blood T cell repertoires in COVID-19. Background on the study: Acute and convalescent COVID-19 samples came from the United States, Italy and Spain.

V shed 5 bases, J shed 0 bases, and the junction held 5 bases outside the gene matches. Germline V gives CDR1 MNHEY, CDR2 SVGEGT. This CDR3 is built from 17 residues. As handled by the study authors: By means of reference gene primer amplification, nucleated cell counts were estimated. Some clones are missing from TCRdb's copy, which holds only in-frame ones; the method was immunoSEQ multiplex PCR. That table furnishes V, J and clone size, whereas the DNA furnished D and trimming. Of about 230,000 clones in the sample, approximately 90% are singletons; the top ten hold around a tenth. This TCR came from a man aged 45 to 65 with COVID-19, enrolled during active disease. Sequenced material: peripheral blood. The genes are TRBV6-2 or TRBV6-3 and TRBJ2-6; 9 bases align to TRBD1. CDR3 residues: CASSGGQGDSGANVLTF. In nucleotides, the CDR3 is TGTGCCAGCAGTGGGGGACAGGGAGACTCTGGGGCCAACGTCCTGACTTTC.